This TCR beta chain derives from a study of beta chain features in type 1 diabetes (dated by TCRdb to between 2018 and 2020). With respect to the entire study: Mean age, gender distribution, total cell number and subset yield were not different between patients and healthy donors. A total of some 110 million sorted cells were examined across all samples, and the number of cells per subset was strongly correlated with RNA yield. In the study, recently diagnosed type 1 diabetes patients and matched healthy donors were compared on the TCRB repertoires of their sorted circulating CD4+ T cell subsets. Naive and central memory subsets were obtained from all 30 or so donors, but regulatory and stem cell-like memory subsets were isolated from only 8 patients and roughly eight healthy donors. Broad study findings and their caveats: Fewer insertions and more nucleotide deletions at VDJ recombination sites were observed in patients with type 1 diabetes, implying thymic rearrangement abnormalities. A moderate but significant shortening of TCRB CDR3 length was observed in type 1 diabetes patients in all four CD4+ subsets. Sequencing cDNA rather than genomic DNA could over-represent highly expressing activated cells, although activation and CD3 levels did not differ between groups. Shorter templates might be favored by PCR, yet because patient and control samples were amplified and corrected together, any such skew would affect both groups equally. Only small numbers of individuals were included in the HLA sub-analyses, which left unresolved whether HLA type had any influence on TCRB rearrangement. Naive, central memory and regulatory TCRB repertoires appeared to be more similar among patients than among healthy donors.

As regards this clone: Its antigen is unknown. No per-base quality is available; no much larger clone lies one base away.

The CDR3 has 10 amino acids, counting the end cysteine and phenylalanine. Kept here is only the CDR3 DNA, which spans 30 bases and is read in frame from base 1. CDR1 and CDR2 are read off the germline V gene (reference sequence) as DFQATT and SNEGSKA. The High Capacity cDNA Reverse Transcription Kit was used to reverse transcribe all of the isolated RNA, meaning that expressed TCRB transcripts were what got sequenced. Deep immunoSEQ sequencing was applied to naive, central memory and regulatory T cell samples, giving an average of about 3.7 million total reads per sample. Sorted cells were lysed in RLT buffer, and RNA was extracted using DNase-treated RNeasy Micro or Mini kits according to cell number. Each cell subset was processed separately to prevent cross-contamination, with patient and healthy donor samples processed together. TCRB sequences were amplified from cDNA with the immunoSEQ multiplex PCR, producing 87-bp fragments spanning the CDR3 region. Sequencing of the amplicons was performed on the Illumina HiSeq platform. The paper's processing steps were these. PCR bias was computationally corrected using synthetic template baselines, reads within Hamming distance 2 were collapsed, and singletons that could not be merged were discarded. Reads were aligned against IMGT to assign V, D and J genes, CDR3 length and insertions or deletions at six rearrangement sites. Within each subset, clonotype counts were normalized to sorted cell number, after which true diversity and Gini coefficients were computed with the tcR R package. The overlap coefficient, calculated on TCRB nucleotide sequences, was used to measure repertoire sharing. As a proxy for the pre-selection repertoire, out-of-frame TCRB sequences from naive cells were analyzed. TCRdb carries this immuneACCESS record with in-frame sequences only. Its versions omit some clonotypes, under half of them owing to an unresolved V gene in the studies checked, with the rest unexplained. That table furnishes V, J and clone size, whereas the DNA furnished D and trimming. This sample lists roughly 340,000 clones; roughly 12% were detected once. The ten largest make up roughly 0.0097% of the sample.

A single peripheral blood draw of 95 to 150 mL on average was collected from each donor into heparinised tubes. Naive, central memory, regulatory and stem cell-like memory CD4+ T cells were sorted on a BD FACSAria II using a panel including CD45RO, CCR7, CD25, CD127, CD95 and CD27. All sorted populations exceeded 95% purity. PBMCs were isolated immediately by Lymphoprep density gradient centrifugation and stained directly without culture. So that batch effects would be minimized, each experiment stained and sorted samples in pairs, pairing one healthy donor with one patient. The sequence derives from a woman aged 18-35 years with type 1 diabetes. The V and J segments used are TRBV20-1 and TRBJ1-2; no confident D gene assignment can be made. The sequencing input was naive CD4+ T cells from blood. The cell subset or site label, read with the paper, signifies: true naive CD4+ T cells. The nucleotide sequence is given as TGCAGGAGGGCTAACTATGGCTACACCTTC. This codes for CRRANYGYTF.